These T cell receptor beta chains were read from a single sample in a study of Tregs in tolerant kidney transplant recipients. Profiling relied on immunoSEQ multiplex PCR, and the TCRdb table lists in-frame clones only, not all of them. This sample has approximately 66,000 clones, with 75% to 90% found just once. The material was Tregs from blood, obtained before the transplant. The receptors shown here come from a human donor who received a combined kidney and bone marrow transplant. Both conserved end residues are part of each CDR3. Fields, in order: J gene, clone size, D gene, V gene, CDR3 DNA, CDR3 protein. A D gene is named only where the DNA matches it firmly. Clone size is not always given. Where it is, it says once, few, many or a class for expanded clones.

J: TRBJ1-5; size: once; D: TRBD1; V: TRBV2; DNA: TGTGCCAGCACCGGGACAGGAGGAGCTCAGCCCCAGCATTTT; CDR3: CASTGTGGAQPQHF
J: TRBJ1-2; size: .; D: .; V: TRBV10-2; DNA: TGCGCCAGCAGTGAGGCCCGATTTAACTATGGCTACACCTTC; CDR3: CASSEARFNYGYTF
J: TRBJ1-2; size: .; D: .; V: TRBV11-2; DNA: TGTGCCAGCAGCTTTTGGGACTATGGCTACACCTTC; CDR3: CASSFWDYGYTF
J: TRBJ1-1; size: .; D: .; V: TRBV5-1; DNA: TGCGCCAGCAGCACTGAGGGCAGATATGAAGCTTTCTTT; CDR3: CASSTEGRYEAFF
J: TRBJ2-1; size: .; D: TRBD2; V: TRBV4-1; DNA: TGCGCCAGCAGCCACGGGACTAGCGGGACGAGGAATGAGCAGTTCTTC; CDR3: CASSHGTSGTRNEQFF
J: TRBJ2-7; size: .; D: TRBD1; V: TRBV7-2; DNA: TGTGCCAGCAGCCTACAGGGGAGAAACTACGAGCAGTACTTC; CDR3: CASSLQGRNYEQYF
J: TRBJ2-7; size: .; D: TRBD1; V: TRBV4-1; DNA: TGCGCCAGCAGCCCCGGGACAGGGGGCAGATACGAGCAGTACTTC; CDR3: CASSPGTGGRYEQYF
J: TRBJ1-2; size: .; D: TRBD1; V: TRBV5-1; DNA: TGCGCCAGCAGCCCAGCCCGGGGGACAGGTCCATCCTATGGCTACACCTTC; CDR3: CASSPARGTGPSYGYTF
J: TRBJ1-2; size: .; D: .; V: TRBV6-5; DNA: TGTGCCAGCAGTCCAGCCAGCTATGGCTACACCTTC; CDR3: CASSPASYGYTF
J: TRBJ1-2; size: .; D: .; V: TRBV28; DNA: TGTGCCAGCAGGAGCAAAGCTAACTATGGCTACACCTTC; CDR3: CASRSKANYGYTF
J: TRBJ1-6; size: .; D: .; V: TRBV19; DNA: TGTGCCAGTAGAAAGGGGGGGACATACGACTCACCCCTCCACTTT; CDR3: CASRKGGTYDSPLHF
J: TRBJ1-2; size: .; D: .; V: TRBV10-3; DNA: TGTGCCATCAGCCTCCAGGGGTATGGCTACACCTTC; CDR3: CAISLQGYGYTF
J: TRBJ2-7; size: .; D: TRBD1; V: TRBV30; DNA: TGTGCCTGGAGTCCGACAGGGGTAGGCGAGCAGTACTTC; CDR3: CAWSPTGVGEQYF
J: TRBJ2-1; size: once; D: .; V: TRBV29-1; DNA: TGCAGCGTTCGGGACGGACTACTCGGTTTTGGTGAGCAGTTCTTC; CDR3: CSVRDGLLGFGEQFF
J: TRBJ2-1; size: .; D: .; V: TRBV6-1; DNA: TGTGCCAGCAGTGAAGCTGGCGGGACCTTTTACAATGAGCAGTTCTTC; CDR3: CASSEAGGTFYNEQFF
J: TRBJ2-5; size: .; D: .; V: TRBV5-1; DNA: TGCGCCAGCAGCTTTGGACAGCTACAAGAGACCCAGTACTTC; CDR3: CASSFGQLQETQYF
J: TRBJ2-7; size: .; D: .; V: TRBV29-1; DNA: TGCAGCGTTGAAGGGGTATTGGGCTACGAGCAGTACTTC; CDR3: CSVEGVLGYEQYF
J: TRBJ2-7; size: once; D: .; V: TRBV19; DNA: TGTGCCAGTAGCGGGGCCGGGTCCCTAGCCTACGAGCAGTACTTC; CDR3: CASSGAGSLAYEQYF